Sequencing of this T cell receptor (beta chain) was carried out in a study of cytomegalovirus exposure and HLA in healthy donors. The PCR was carried out with 60 Vbeta primers and 13 Jbeta primers. The assay was immunoSEQ multiplex PCR, and TCRdb's table has in-frame clones only and misses some. The sample yields 85,000 to 100,000 clones, roughly 79% seen once. CDR1 is SGHRS, CDR2 YFSETQ, per germline. V shed 6 bases and J 6 bases; nucleotides not matched to a gene: 11. There are 15 residues in the CDR3. The J gene is TRBJ2-7, the V gene TRBV5-1; 11 positions match TRBD1. The source of this sequence is a woman aged 40 to 50 in good health and CMV-seronegative. Sequences were obtained from PBMCs. Here the CDR3 reads CASTPEGQGVSEQYF. In nucleotides, the CDR3 is TGCGCCAGCACCCCGGAGGGACAGGGGGTGTCCGAGCAGTACTTC.